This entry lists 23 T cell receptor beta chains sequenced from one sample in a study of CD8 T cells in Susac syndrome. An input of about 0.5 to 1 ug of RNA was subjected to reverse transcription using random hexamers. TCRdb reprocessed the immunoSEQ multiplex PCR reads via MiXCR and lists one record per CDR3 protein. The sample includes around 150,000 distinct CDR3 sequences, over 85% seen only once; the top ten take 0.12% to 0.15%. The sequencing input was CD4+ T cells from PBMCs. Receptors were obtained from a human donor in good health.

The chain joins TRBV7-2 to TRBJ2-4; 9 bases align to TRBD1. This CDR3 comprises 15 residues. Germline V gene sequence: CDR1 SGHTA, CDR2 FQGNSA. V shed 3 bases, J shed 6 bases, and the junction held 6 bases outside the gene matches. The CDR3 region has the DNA TGTGCCAGCAGCTTTGGGGGGACAGGGAGAAACATTCAGTACTTC. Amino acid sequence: CASSFGGTGRNIQYF.

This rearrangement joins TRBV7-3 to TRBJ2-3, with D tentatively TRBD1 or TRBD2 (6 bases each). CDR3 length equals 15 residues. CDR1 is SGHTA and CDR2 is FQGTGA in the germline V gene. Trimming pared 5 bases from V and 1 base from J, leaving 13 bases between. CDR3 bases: TGTGCCAGCAGCGCCATTGGGGGGCGCACAGATACGCAGTATTTT. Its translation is CASSAIGGRTDTQYF.

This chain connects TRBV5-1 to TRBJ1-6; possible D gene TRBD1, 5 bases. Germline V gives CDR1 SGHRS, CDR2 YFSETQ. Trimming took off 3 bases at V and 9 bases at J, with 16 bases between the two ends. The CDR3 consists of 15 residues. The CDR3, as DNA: TGCGCCAGCAGCTCTCTCAGGGACGGGAGTTCACCCCTCCACTTT. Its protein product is CASSSLRDGSSPLHF.

This CDR3 is CASSLAGGRTYEQYF. In DNA, the CDR3 is TGTGCCAGCAGCTTAGCAGGGGGTAGAACCTACGAGCAGTACTTC. The V and J genes are TRBV7-2 and TRBJ2-7, with D tentatively TRBD1 (6 bases). The CDR3 contains 15 residues. Germline CDR1 is SGHTA and CDR2 is FQGNSA. The germline V and J ends were trimmed by 0 bases and 2 bases, with 11 bases remaining between them. Complete variable domain (other parts from reference TRBV7-2 and TRBJ2-7): GAGVSQSPSNKVTEKGKDVELRCDPISGHTALYWYRQSLGQGLEFLIYFQGNSAPDKSGLPSDRFSAERTGGSVSTLTIQRTQQEDSAVYLCASSLAGGRTYEQYFGPGTRLTVT.

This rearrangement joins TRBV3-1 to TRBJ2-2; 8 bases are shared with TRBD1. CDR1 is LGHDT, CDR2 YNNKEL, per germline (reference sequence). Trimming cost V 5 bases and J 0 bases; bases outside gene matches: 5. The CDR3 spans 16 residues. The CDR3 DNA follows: TGTGCCAGCAGCTCGGGACAGGTGGCGAACACCGGGGAGCTGTTTTTT. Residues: CASSSGQVANTGELFF.

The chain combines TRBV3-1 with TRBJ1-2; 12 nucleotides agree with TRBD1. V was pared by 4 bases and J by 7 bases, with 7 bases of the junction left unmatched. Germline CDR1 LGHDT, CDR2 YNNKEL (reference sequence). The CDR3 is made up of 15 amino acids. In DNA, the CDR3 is TGTGCCAGCAGCCCGGAGGGGACAGGGGGCCGTGGCTACACCTTC. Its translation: CASSPEGTGGRGYTF.

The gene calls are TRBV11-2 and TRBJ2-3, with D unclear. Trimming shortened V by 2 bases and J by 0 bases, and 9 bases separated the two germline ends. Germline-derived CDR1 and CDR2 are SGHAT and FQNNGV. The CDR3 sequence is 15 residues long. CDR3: CASSLMGPSTDTQYF. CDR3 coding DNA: TGTGCCAGCAGCTTAATGGGTCCGAGCACAGATACGCAGTATTTT. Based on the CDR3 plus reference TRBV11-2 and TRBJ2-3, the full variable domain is EAGVAQSPRYKIIEKRQSVAFWCNPISGHATLYWYQQILGQGPKLLIQFQNNGVVDDSQLPKDRFSAERLKGVDSTLKIQPAKLEDSAVYLCASSLMGPSTDTQYFGPGTRLTVL.

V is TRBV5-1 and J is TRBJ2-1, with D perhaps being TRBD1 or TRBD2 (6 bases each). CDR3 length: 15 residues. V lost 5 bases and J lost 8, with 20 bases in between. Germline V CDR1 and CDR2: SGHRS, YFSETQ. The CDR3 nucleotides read TGCGCCAGCAGTGAACCGGGGGCCGGTGGTTATGAGCAGTTCTTC. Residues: CASSEPGAGGYEQFF.

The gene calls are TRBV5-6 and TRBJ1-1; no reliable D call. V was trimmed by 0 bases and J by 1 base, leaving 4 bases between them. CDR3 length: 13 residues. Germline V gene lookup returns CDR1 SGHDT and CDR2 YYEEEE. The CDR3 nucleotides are TGTGCCAGCAGCTTGGCGTGGAACACTGAAGCTTTCTTT. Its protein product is CASSLAWNTEAFF.

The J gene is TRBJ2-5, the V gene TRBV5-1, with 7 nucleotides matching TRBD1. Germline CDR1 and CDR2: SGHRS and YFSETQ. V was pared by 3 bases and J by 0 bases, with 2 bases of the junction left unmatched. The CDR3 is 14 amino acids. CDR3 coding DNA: TGCGCCAGCAGCTCGGGACAGAACCAAGAGACCCAGTACTTC. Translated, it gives CASSSGQNQETQYF. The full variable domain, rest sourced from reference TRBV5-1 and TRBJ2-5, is KAGVTQTPRYLIKTRGQQVTLSCSPISGHRSVSWYQQTPGQGLQFLFEYFSETQRNKGNFPGRFSGRQFSNSRSEMNVSTLELGDSALYLCASSSGQNQETQYFGPGTRLLVL.

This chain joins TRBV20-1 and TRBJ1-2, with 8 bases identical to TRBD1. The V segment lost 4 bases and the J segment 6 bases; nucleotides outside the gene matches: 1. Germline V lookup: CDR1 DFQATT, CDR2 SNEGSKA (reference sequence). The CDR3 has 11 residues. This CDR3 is CSAKQGDGYTF. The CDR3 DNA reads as TGCAGTGCTAAACAGGGGGATGGCTACACCTTC.

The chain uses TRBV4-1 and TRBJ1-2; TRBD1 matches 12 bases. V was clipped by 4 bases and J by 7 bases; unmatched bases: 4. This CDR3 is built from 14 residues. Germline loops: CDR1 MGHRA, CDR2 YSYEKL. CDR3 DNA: TGCGCCAGCAGCCCCGGGACAGGGGGCCTTGGCTACACCTTC. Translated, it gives CASSPGTGGLGYTF.

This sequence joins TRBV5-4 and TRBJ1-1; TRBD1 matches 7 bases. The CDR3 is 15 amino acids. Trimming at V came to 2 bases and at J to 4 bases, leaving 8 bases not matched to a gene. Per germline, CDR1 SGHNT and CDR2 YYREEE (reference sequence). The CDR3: CASSFGQARVTEAFF. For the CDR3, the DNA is TGTGCCAGCAGCTTCGGACAGGCCAGAGTCACTGAAGCTTTCTTT.

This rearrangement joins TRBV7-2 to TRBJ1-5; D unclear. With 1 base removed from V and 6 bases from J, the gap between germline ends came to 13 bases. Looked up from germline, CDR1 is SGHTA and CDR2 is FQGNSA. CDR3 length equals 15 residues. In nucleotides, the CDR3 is TGTGCCAGCAGCTTAGGTAGCGGAAGTAGTCAGCCCCAGCATTTT. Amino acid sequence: CASSLGSGSSQPQHF.

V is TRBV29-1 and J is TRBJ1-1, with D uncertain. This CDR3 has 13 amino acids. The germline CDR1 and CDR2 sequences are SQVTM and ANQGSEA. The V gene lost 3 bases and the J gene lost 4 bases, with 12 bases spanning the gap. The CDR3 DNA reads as TGCAGCGTTGATAAACGGGGAGGCACTGAAGCTTTCTTT. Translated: CSVDKRGGTEAFF.

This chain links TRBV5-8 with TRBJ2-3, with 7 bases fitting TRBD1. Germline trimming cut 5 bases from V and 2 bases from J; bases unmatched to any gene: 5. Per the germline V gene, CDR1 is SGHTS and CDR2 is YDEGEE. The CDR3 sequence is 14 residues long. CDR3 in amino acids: CASRGQYYTDTQYF. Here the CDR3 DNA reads TGTGCCAGCAGGGGACAGTATTACACAGATACGCAGTATTTT.

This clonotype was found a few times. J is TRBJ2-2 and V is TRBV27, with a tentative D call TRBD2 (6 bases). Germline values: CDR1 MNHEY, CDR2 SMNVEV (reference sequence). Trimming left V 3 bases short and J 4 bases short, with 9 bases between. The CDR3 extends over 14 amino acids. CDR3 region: CASSFGGGTGELFF. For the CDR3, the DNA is TGTGCCAGCAGTTTCGGGGGAGGCACCGGGGAGCTGTTTTTT.

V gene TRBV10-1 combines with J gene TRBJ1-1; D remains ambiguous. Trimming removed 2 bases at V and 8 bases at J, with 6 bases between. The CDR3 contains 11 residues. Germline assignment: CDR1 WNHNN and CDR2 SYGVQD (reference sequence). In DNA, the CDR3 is TGCGCCAGCAGTGAGGGTTTCGAAGCTTTCTTT. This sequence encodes CASSEGFEAFF.

This CDR3 is CASTPQVRGAYGYTF. The CDR3 DNA sequence: TGTGCCAGCACCCCCCAGGTTCGAGGGGCCTATGGCTACACCTTC. The rearrangement uses TRBV12-3 or TRBV12-4 and TRBJ1-2; tentatively, D is TRBD1 (5 bases). V lost 7 bases and J lost 4, with 19 bases in between. The CDR3 contains 15 residues.

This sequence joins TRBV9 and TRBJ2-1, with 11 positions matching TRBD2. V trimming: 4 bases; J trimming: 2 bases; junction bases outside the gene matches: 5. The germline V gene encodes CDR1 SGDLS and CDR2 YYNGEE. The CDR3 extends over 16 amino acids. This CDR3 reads CASSPPGLAAYNEQFF. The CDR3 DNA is TGTGCCAGCAGCCCTCCGGGACTAGCGGCCTACAATGAGCAGTTCTTC.

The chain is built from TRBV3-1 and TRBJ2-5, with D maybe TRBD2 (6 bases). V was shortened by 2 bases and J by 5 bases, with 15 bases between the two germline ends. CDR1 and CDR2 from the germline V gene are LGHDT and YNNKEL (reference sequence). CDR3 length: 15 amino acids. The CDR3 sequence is CASSQPWRDDETQYF. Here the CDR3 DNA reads TGTGCCAGCAGCCAACCATGGCGGGACGACGAGACCCAGTACTTC.

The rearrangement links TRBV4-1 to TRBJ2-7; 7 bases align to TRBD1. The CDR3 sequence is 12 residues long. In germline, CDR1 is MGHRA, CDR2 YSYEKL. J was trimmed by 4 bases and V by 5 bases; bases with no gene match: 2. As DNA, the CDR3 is TGCGCCAGCAGCGACAGGGAGTACGAGCAGTACTTC. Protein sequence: CASSDREYEQYF.

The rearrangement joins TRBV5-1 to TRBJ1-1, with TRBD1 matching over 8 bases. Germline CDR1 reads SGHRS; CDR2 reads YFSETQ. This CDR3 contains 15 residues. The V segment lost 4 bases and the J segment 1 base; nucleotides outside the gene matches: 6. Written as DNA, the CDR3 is TGCGCCAGCAGCACGGACAGGGTGGGGAACACTGAAGCTTTCTTT. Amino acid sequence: CASSTDRVGNTEAFF. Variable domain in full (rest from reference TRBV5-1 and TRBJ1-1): KAGVTQTPRYLIKTRGQQVTLSCSPISGHRSVSWYQQTPGQGLQFLFEYFSETQRNKGNFPGRFSGRQFSNSRSEMNVSTLELGDSALYLCASSTDRVGNTEAFFGQGTRLTVV.